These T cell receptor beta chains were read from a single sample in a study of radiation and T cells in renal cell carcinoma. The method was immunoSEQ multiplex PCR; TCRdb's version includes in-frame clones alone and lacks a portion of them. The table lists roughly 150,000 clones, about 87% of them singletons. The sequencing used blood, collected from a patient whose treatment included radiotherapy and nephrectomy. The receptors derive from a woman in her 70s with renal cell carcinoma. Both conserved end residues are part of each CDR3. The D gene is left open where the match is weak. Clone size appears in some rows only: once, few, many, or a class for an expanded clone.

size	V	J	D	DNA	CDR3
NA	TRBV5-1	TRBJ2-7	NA	TGCGCCAGCAGCTTGGCCCAGGGGACATACGAGCAGTACTTC	CASSLAQGTYEQYF
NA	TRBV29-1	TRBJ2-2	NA	TGCAGCGTGCTGGCCCAAAACACCGGGGAGCTGTTTTTT	CSVLAQNTGELFF
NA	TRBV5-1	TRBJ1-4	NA	TGCGCCAGCAGCTTGAGGGGGGATCCTAATGAAAAACTGTTTTTT	CASSLRGDPNEKLFF
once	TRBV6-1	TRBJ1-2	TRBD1	TGTGCCAGCAGAGGGACAGGGGGCTATGGCTACACCTTC	CASRGTGGYGYTF
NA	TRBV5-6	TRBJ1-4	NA	TGTGCCAGCAGCTTCGGGAGCGATAATGAAAAACTGTTTTTT	CASSFGSDNEKLFF
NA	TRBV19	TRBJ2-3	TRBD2	TGTGCCAGTAGCGACGGGACTAGCGGGGGAACAGATACGCAGTATTTT	CASSDGTSGGTDTQYF
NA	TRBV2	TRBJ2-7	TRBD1	TGTGCCAGCAGAAACAGGGGTCAATCCTACGAGCAGTACTTC	CASRNRGQSYEQYF
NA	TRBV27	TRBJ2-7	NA	TGTGCCAGCAGGGGGACGGGCTCCTACGAGCAGTACTTC	CASRGTGSYEQYF
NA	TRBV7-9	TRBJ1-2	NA	TGTGCCAGCAGCTTTCCTTTCTATGGCTACACCTTC	CASSFPFYGYTF
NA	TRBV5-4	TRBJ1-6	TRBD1	TGTGCCAGCAGCACTTACCGGGACAGGGTAAATTCACCCCTCCACTTT	CASSTYRDRVNSPLHF
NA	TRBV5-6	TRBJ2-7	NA	TGTGCCAGCAGCCGCGGACCCTCCTCCTACGAGCAGTACTTC	CASSRGPSSYEQYF
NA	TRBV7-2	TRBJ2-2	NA	TGTGCCAGCAGCTTACTAGTGGCAGCCGGGGAGCTGTTTTTT	CASSLLVAAGELFF
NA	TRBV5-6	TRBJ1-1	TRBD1	TGTGCCAGCAGCTTAGTGACAGGGGGCAACTTAATGAACACTGAAGCTTTCTTT	CASSLVTGGNLMNTEAFF
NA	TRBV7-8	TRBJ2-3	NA	TGTGCCAGCAGCAAAAACAGGGATACGCAGTATTTT	CASSKNRDTQYF
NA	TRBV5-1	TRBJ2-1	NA	TGCGCCAGCAGCTTGGAACAACTCTGGAATGAGCAGTTCTTC	CASSLEQLWNEQFF
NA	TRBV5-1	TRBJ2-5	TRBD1	TGCGCCAGCAGCGACCTGACAGGGGGAGAGACCCAGTACTTC	CASSDLTGGETQYF
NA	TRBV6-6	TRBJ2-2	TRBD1	TGTGCCAGCAGTTACAAGGGGGCCAACGGGGAGCTGTTTTTT	CASSYKGANGELFF
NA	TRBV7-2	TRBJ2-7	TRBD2	TGTGCCAGCAGCTTAGAACTAGCGGGGGGGCCGTACGAGCAGTACTTC	CASSLELAGGPYEQYF
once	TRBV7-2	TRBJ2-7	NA	TGTGCCAGCAGCTTAGGGGGCGTCTACGAGCAGTACTTC	CASSLGGVYEQYF
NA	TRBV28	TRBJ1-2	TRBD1	TGTGCCAGCAGACCTACAGGGGGCTCCTACTATGGCTACACCTTC	CASRPTGGSYYGYTF
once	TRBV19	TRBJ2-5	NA	TGTGCCAGTAGTATCGTACAGGGGGGGCAAGAGACCCAGTACTTC	CASSIVQGGQETQYF
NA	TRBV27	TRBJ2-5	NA	TGTGCCAGCAGGGGTACAGGGTTTGGGACCCAGTACTTC	CASRGTGFGTQYF
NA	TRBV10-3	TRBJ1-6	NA	TGTGCCATCAGTGAGTCGGCAGAAAATTCACCCCTCCACTTT	CAISESAENSPLHF
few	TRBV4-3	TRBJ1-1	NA	TGCGCCAGCAGCCACCCCGGGGCAGACACTGAAGCTTTCTTT	CASSHPGADTEAFF
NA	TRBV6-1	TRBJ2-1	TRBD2	TGTGCCAGCAGTGCAGCGGGATCCTACAATGAGCAGTTCTTC	CASSAAGSYNEQFF
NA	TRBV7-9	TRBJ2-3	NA	TGTGCCAGCAGCTTTCATAAGGATACGCAGTATTTT	CASSFHKDTQYF
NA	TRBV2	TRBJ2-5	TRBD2	TGTGCCAGCAGTCCTGAACTAGCGGGCATCGGGTACTTC	CASSPELAGIGYF
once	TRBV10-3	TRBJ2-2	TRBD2	TGTGCCATTAAAACTAGCGGGGCGAACACCGGGGAGCTGTTTTTT	CAIKTSGANTGELFF
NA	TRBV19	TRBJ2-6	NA	TGTGCCAGTAGTAGAGACAGCTCTGGGGCCAACGTCCTGACTTTC	CASSRDSSGANVLTF
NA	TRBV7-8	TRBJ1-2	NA	TGTGCCAGCAGCCTCTCCCGGCGGGGCGACTATGGCTACACCTTC	CASSLSRRGDYGYTF
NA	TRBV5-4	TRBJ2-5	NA	TGTGCCAGCAGCTTGCCAGGGCGTATAGGACAAGAGACCCAGTACTTC	CASSLPGRIGQETQYF
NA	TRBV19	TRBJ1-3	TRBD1	TGTGCCAGTAAAAGACAGGGGGCTGGAAACACCATATATTTT	CASKRQGAGNTIYF
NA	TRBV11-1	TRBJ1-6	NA	TGTGCCAGCAGCTTAACGGTTAGCTCCTATAATTCACCCCTCCACTTT	CASSLTVSSYNSPLHF